The TCR beta chain under discussion was sequenced for a study of post-analysis software for immune sequencing data (dated by TCRdb to between 2015 and 2016). Context from the whole study: Relapsing-remitting, secondary progressive and progressive-relapsing multiple sclerosis were recorded as disease courses, and subtype annotation was lacking for some patients. The patient repertoires were set against under 13 previously published healthy control repertoires from donors whose ages ranged from roughly 6 to 26 years. A subset of samples was prepared in parallel using single-end sample barcoding, then pooled and co-amplified after Illumina adapter ligation.

Only a few counts were recorded for this clonotype. Its cognate antigen has yet to be identified. There are no base qualities to consult, and no much larger clone falls within one base. From the cysteine up to the phenylalanine, the CDR3 has a length of 12 residues. The only DNA kept is the CDR3, 36 bases in frame from the first base. V loses 3 bases at its end and J loses 14 bases; junction bases beyond the gene matches: 5. The germline V gene (reference sequence) provides CDR1 LGHDT and CDR2 YNNKEL. To demonstrate the VDJtools post-analysis software, TCR beta repertoires were profiled from the peripheral blood of more than ten young patients with multiple sclerosis. The multiple sclerosis patients were children and adolescents ranging in age from 6 to 15 years. The study at large found these results: Strong co-clustering of samples prepared in the same batch was shown by direct clustering with F measure, prompting a batch-effect correction. The control group was slightly older than the multiple sclerosis patient group. Significantly lower normalized Chao1 diversity was found in multiple sclerosis patients than in controls, suggesting substantial peripheral T-cell clonal expansion. Significantly higher frequencies in patients than in controls were found for a handful of TRBV segments, including TRBV5-6, TRBV5-1 and TRBV20-1.

Libraries were made using PCR. The reads were generated on an Illumina HiSeq 2500. Unique molecular identifiers were incorporated into TCR beta cDNA libraries to reduce PCR and sequencing biases. Every 1 to 10 million input T cells yielded 500,000 or so cDNA molecules, meaning each molecule approximated one T cell. The patient libraries were prepared and sequenced using the same protocol as the earlier healthy control dataset. Samples belonging to the same batch were prepared together, multiplexed and sequenced on a shared HiSeq lane. On the authors' methods: MIGEC was used to process the raw barcoded reads, and molecular identifier groups with only a single read were discarded before consensus assembly and CDR3 extraction. Clonotype tables were post-analysed with VDJtools, and diversity was normalized by down-sampling all datasets to the smallest sample size. Repertoire overlap clustering matched CDR3 amino acid but not nucleotide sequences to correct batch-related cross-sample contamination. TCRdb reprocessed the public reads (quality trimming at Q25 with fastp, clone calling with MiXCR) and kept in-frame beta chains. Duplicate CDR3 protein sequences are folded into a single record with the most common DNA and genes. Clone size and V and J calls follow TCRdb, not the original study. Present in this sample are about 540,000 distinct CDR3 sequences, approximately 31% of which were seen just once. 4.5% to 7.5% of the sample is taken by the ten largest.

The TCR was taken from a girl aged 2-17 years with multiple sclerosis. The material sequenced was blood. This chain is built from TRBV3-1 and TRBJ2-3; 10 junctional bases match TRBD2. The CDR3 corresponds to CASSHLSGGSYF. The nucleotide sequence is given as TGTGCCAGCAGCCATCTTAGCGGGGGGTCGTATTTT.